This T cell receptor (beta chain) was documented in a study of T cell responses to AZD1222 COVID-19 vaccine. V lost 2 bases and J lost 4; bases outside the gene matches: 7. Per the germline V gene, CDR1 is SGHTA and CDR2 is FQGTGA. CDR3 length: 15 amino acids. Using immunoSEQ multiplex PCR, the repertoire was profiled, and TCRdb retains in-frame clones only, with some absent. The sample holds 150,000 to 200,000 clones, approximately 90% seen once. This specimen consisted of peripheral blood, obtained 28 days after the second dose of the MenACWY control vaccine. The TCR comes from an adult who received the MenACWY meningococcal vaccine as a control. The chain employs TRBV7-3 and TRBJ1-1; 7 positions agree with TRBD1. The CDR3 DNA is TGTGCCAGCAGCTTAGAGGCAGGGGGAAGCACTGAAGCTTTCTTT. Protein: CASSLEAGGSTEAFF.